This is a list of T cell receptor beta chains from one sample in a study of metastatic and nonmetastatic thyroid tumors. TCRdb re-analyzed the PCR reads through MiXCR. The table includes 4,000 or so clones, roughly 30% detected once. Material for sequencing was adjacent normal tissue. These receptors were obtained from a male donor with papillary thyroid cancer or a benign thyroid nodule (not recorded which). Some clones in this sample may be carry-over from other donors' samples. The CDR3 runs from the conserved cysteine through the conserved F or W. The D gene is left open where the match is weak. Some rows have no size entry. The others give once, few or many, or a class for an expanded clone.

CDR3 protein: CASSPEGMSTGELFF
CDR3 DNA: TGTGCCAGCTCACCAGAGGGGATGAGCACCGGGGAGCTGTTTTTT
V gene: TRBV18
D gene: NA
clone size: NA
J gene: TRBJ2-2

CDR3 protein: CASFIRGGEYF
CDR3 DNA: TGCGCCAGCTTCATCCGGGGGGGGGAGTATTTT
V gene: TRBV6-2/TRBV6-3
D gene: TRBD2
clone size: NA
J gene: TRBJ2-3

CDR3 protein: CSARPASGRFEQYF
CDR3 DNA: TGCAGTGCTAGACCCGCTAGCGGGAGGTTCGAGCAGTACTTC
V gene: TRBV20-1
D gene: TRBD2
clone size: NA
J gene: TRBJ2-7

CDR3 protein: CASSLGQGNGELFF
CDR3 DNA: TGCGCCAGCAGCTTGGGACAGGGAAACGGGGAGCTGTTTTTT
V gene: TRBV5-1
D gene: TRBD1
clone size: NA
J gene: TRBJ2-2

CDR3 protein: CSARDGSRVAGNEQFF
CDR3 DNA: TGCAGTGCTAGAGATGGGTCGCGGGTGGCCGGGAATGAGCAGTTCTTC
V gene: TRBV20-1
D gene: NA
clone size: NA
J gene: TRBJ2-1

CDR3 protein: CASSQETSGREAKNIQYF
CDR3 DNA: TGCGCCAGCAGCCAAGAGACTAGCGGGCGAGAAGCCAAAAACATTCAGTACTTC
V gene: TRBV4-1
D gene: TRBD2
clone size: once
J gene: TRBJ2-4

CDR3 protein: CANGVRDRDRYGYTF
CDR3 DNA: TGTGCCAACGGGGTGAGGGACAGGGACCGCTATGGCTACACCTTC
V gene: TRBV2
D gene: TRBD1
clone size: NA
J gene: TRBJ1-2

CDR3 protein: CASSATSGAVYLDEQFF
CDR3 DNA: TGTGCCAGCAGCGCGACTAGCGGGGCGGTTTATTTGGATGAGCAGTTCTTC
V gene: TRBV11-3
D gene: TRBD2
clone size: medium-sized
J gene: TRBJ2-1

CDR3 protein: CSARDEGETQYF
CDR3 DNA: TGCAGTGCTAGAGATGAGGGGGAGACCCAGTACTTC
V gene: TRBV20-1
D gene: NA
clone size: NA
J gene: TRBJ2-5

CDR3 protein: CAISEPARGAFSSTDTQYF
CDR3 DNA: TGTGCCATCAGTGAACCGGCTAGAGGTGCTTTTTCTAGCACAGATACGCAGTATTTT
V gene: TRBV10-3
D gene: NA
clone size: many
J gene: TRBJ2-3

CDR3 protein: CSANQGPQPQHF
CDR3 DNA: TGCAGTGCTAACCAGGGCCCTCAGCCCCAGCATTTT
V gene: TRBV20-1
D gene: NA
clone size: NA
J gene: TRBJ1-5

CDR3 protein: CASSWGKSPSNEQFF
CDR3 DNA: TGTGCCAGCAGTTGGGGAAAGAGTCCCTCCAATGAGCAGTTCTTC
V gene: TRBV27
D gene: NA
clone size: NA
J gene: TRBJ2-1

CDR3 protein: CASSPGQGVGYGYTF
CDR3 DNA: TGTGCCAGCTCACCTGGGCAGGGGGTCGGCTATGGCTACACCTTC
V gene: TRBV18
D gene: TRBD1
clone size: NA
J gene: TRBJ1-2

CDR3 protein: CASRTTGRKLFF
CDR3 DNA: TGTGCCAGCAGGACAACAGGGAGAAAACTGTTTTTT
V gene: TRBV6-5
D gene: NA
clone size: few
J gene: TRBJ1-4

CDR3 protein: CASSELANYEQYF
CDR3 DNA: TGTGCCAGCAGTGAACTTGCCAACTACGAGCAGTACTTC
V gene: TRBV2
D gene: NA
clone size: few
J gene: TRBJ2-7

CDR3 protein: CASSLAGVDTQYF
CDR3 DNA: TGTGCCAGCAGTTTGGCGGGTGTCGATACGCAGTATTTT
V gene: TRBV27
D gene: NA
clone size: medium-sized
J gene: TRBJ2-3

CDR3 protein: CASSRGGNEQFF
CDR3 DNA: TGTGCCAGCAGCCGAGGGGGGAATGAGCAGTTCTTC
V gene: TRBV12-3/TRBV12-4
D gene: NA
clone size: NA
J gene: TRBJ2-1

CDR3 protein: CASSEAGGYGYTF
CDR3 DNA: TGTGCCAGCAGTGAAGCGGGTGGTTATGGCTACACCTTC
V gene: TRBV6-1
D gene: NA
clone size: few
J gene: TRBJ1-2

CDR3 protein: CASNPAGLGQPQHF
CDR3 DNA: TGTGCCAGCAATCCCGCCGGGTTGGGTCAGCCCCAGCATTTT
V gene: TRBV27
D gene: NA
clone size: medium-sized
J gene: TRBJ1-5

CDR3 protein: CASSTGRGGSEQYF
CDR3 DNA: TGTGCCAGCTCAACCGGACGGGGGGGTTCTGAGCAGTACTTC
V gene: TRBV18
D gene: TRBD2
clone size: many
J gene: TRBJ2-7

CDR3 protein: CASSKQANEQFF
CDR3 DNA: TGCGCCAGCAGTAAACAGGCCAATGAGCAGTTCTTC
V gene: TRBV5-1
D gene: NA
clone size: NA
J gene: TRBJ2-1

CDR3 protein: CASTLIAGRLSEQYF
CDR3 DNA: TGTGCCAGCACTCTAATAGCGGGAAGATTATCGGAGCAGTACTTC
V gene: TRBV2
D gene: TRBD2
clone size: few
J gene: TRBJ2-7

CDR3 protein: CASSLRDDAEAFF
CDR3 DNA: TGTGCCAGCAGCCTCCGTGATGATGCTGAAGCTTTCTTT
V gene: TRBV7-2
D gene: NA
clone size: NA
J gene: TRBJ1-1

CDR3 protein: CASSLFGQGHEQYF
CDR3 DNA: TGTGCCAGCAGCCTCTTCGGACAGGGCCACGAGCAGTACTTC
V gene: TRBV6-2/TRBV6-3
D gene: TRBD1
clone size: few
J gene: TRBJ2-7

CDR3 protein: CASSQLGGSDSSYNSPLHF
CDR3 DNA: TGTGCCAGTAGCCAGCTGGGAGGGTCTGACAGCTCCTATAATTCACCCCTCCACTTT
V gene: TRBV19
D gene: NA
clone size: once
J gene: TRBJ1-6

CDR3 protein: CASSAPRGRAKYEQYF
CDR3 DNA: TGTGCCAGCAGTGCCCCTCGCGGGAGGGCTAAATACGAGCAGTACTTC
V gene: TRBV6-1
D gene: TRBD2
clone size: NA
J gene: TRBJ2-7

CDR3 protein: CASSPDRVGLGSEQYF
CDR3 DNA: TGTGCCAGCAGCCCAGACAGGGTAGGGTTAGGGAGCGAGCAGTACTTC
V gene: TRBV11-1
D gene: TRBD1
clone size: NA
J gene: TRBJ2-7

CDR3 protein: CASHRVGEEQYF
CDR3 DNA: TGTGCCAGCCATAGGGTCGGCGAGGAGCAGTACTTC
V gene: TRBV6-1
D gene: NA
clone size: NA
J gene: TRBJ2-7

CDR3 protein: CASRRGGGSYEQYF
CDR3 DNA: TGTGCCAGTAGGCGTGGAGGGGGCTCTTACGAGCAGTACTTC
V gene: TRBV19
D gene: NA
clone size: few
J gene: TRBJ2-7

CDR3 protein: CASSLEYGQDTQYF
CDR3 DNA: TGCGCCAGCAGCTTGGAGTACGGCCAAGATACCCAGTACTTC
V gene: TRBV5-1
D gene: NA
clone size: NA
J gene: TRBJ2-5

CDR3 protein: CASSLGSTTLF
CDR3 DNA: TGTGCCAGCAGTTTAGGTTCTACTACCCTCTTC
V gene: TRBV12-3/TRBV12-4
D gene: NA
clone size: few
J gene: TRBJ2-7

CDR3 protein: CASSLTGTDEAFF
CDR3 DNA: TGTGCCAGCAGCTTAACGGGGACAGATGAAGCTTTCTTT
V gene: TRBV7-3
D gene: TRBD1
clone size: NA
J gene: TRBJ1-1

CDR3 protein: CASSYSGGRSYEQYF
CDR3 DNA: TGTGCCAGCAGTTACTCAGGGGGAAGGTCCTACGAGCAGTACTTC
V gene: TRBV6-5
D gene: NA
clone size: few
J gene: TRBJ2-7

CDR3 protein: CASSPSGQGRYEQYF
CDR3 DNA: TGCGCCAGCAGCCCCTCGGGACAGGGACGATACGAGCAGTACTTC
V gene: TRBV5-1
D gene: TRBD1
clone size: NA
J gene: TRBJ2-7

CDR3 protein: CAGGLAGSGPRLAQYF
CDR3 DNA: TGTGCCGGGGGACTAGCGGGGTCGGGGCCTCGTTTGGCCCAGTACTTC
V gene: TRBV2
D gene: TRBD2
clone size: medium-sized
J gene: TRBJ2-5

CDR3 protein: CASSDDRYEQYF
CDR3 DNA: TGTGCCAGCAGCGACGACCGCTACGAGCAGTACTTC
V gene: TRBV6-1
D gene: NA
clone size: NA
J gene: TRBJ2-7

CDR3 protein: CASSLGLMQFF
CDR3 DNA: TGTGCCAGCAGCCTTGGCTTGATGCAGTTCTTC
V gene: TRBV7-6
D gene: NA
clone size: NA
J gene: TRBJ2-1

CDR3 protein: CSARRPSGIGGETQYF
CDR3 DNA: TGCAGTGCTAGAAGACCTAGCGGGATTGGTGGGGAGACCCAGTACTTC
V gene: TRBV20-1
D gene: TRBD2
clone size: medium-sized
J gene: TRBJ2-5

CDR3 protein: CSARHFSGPPLEQYF
CDR3 DNA: TGCAGTGCTAGACATTTTTCAGGCCCTCCCCTCGAGCAGTACTTC
V gene: TRBV20-1
D gene: NA
clone size: NA
J gene: TRBJ2-7

CDR3 protein: CATSEGRASKPQYF
CDR3 DNA: TGTGCCACCAGTGAGGGCAGGGCATCGAAGCCGCAGTATTTT
V gene: TRBV24-1
D gene: NA
clone size: few
J gene: TRBJ2-3

CDR3 protein: CASSLRANTEAFF
CDR3 DNA: TGCGCCAGCAGCTTGCGAGCGAACACTGAAGCTTTCTTT
V gene: TRBV5-1
D gene: NA
clone size: medium-sized
J gene: TRBJ1-1

CDR3 protein: CASSPIAGISYNDQFF
CDR3 DNA: TGCGCCAGCAGTCCGATAGCGGGCATCTCCTACAATGATCAGTTCTTC
V gene: TRBV5-1
D gene: TRBD2
clone size: NA
J gene: TRBJ2-1

CDR3 protein: CASSPAPTTNEKLFF
CDR3 DNA: TGTGCCAGCAGCCCCGCCCCAACAACTAATGAAAAACTGTTTTTT
V gene: TRBV12-3/TRBV12-4
D gene: NA
clone size: few
J gene: TRBJ1-4

CDR3 protein: CASRGLAGVRTGELFF
CDR3 DNA: TGTGCCAGCAGAGGACTAGCGGGAGTGAGAACCGGGGAGCTGTTTTTT
V gene: TRBV6-1
D gene: TRBD2
clone size: NA
J gene: TRBJ2-2

CDR3 protein: CASSLGPGGIYNEQFF
CDR3 DNA: TGCGCCAGCAGCTTGGGCCCAGGGGGCATCTACAATGAGCAGTTCTTC
V gene: TRBV5-1
D gene: TRBD1
clone size: NA
J gene: TRBJ2-1